This TCR beta chain appears in the sequencing data of a study of cytomegalovirus exposure and HLA in healthy donors. CDR1 and CDR2 (germline): WSHSY, SAAADI. The CDR3 runs to 15 residues. Trimming shortened V by 7 bases and J by 4 bases, and 19 bases separated the two germline ends. Notes on the study in general: The study put 150 or so TCR beta chains on its list as cytomegalovirus-associated.

Researchers ran the PCR with 60 Vbeta and 13 Jbeta primers. This table comes from immunoSEQ multiplex PCR, and its TCRdb copy is limited to in-frame clones, with some not included. This sample has roughly 97,000 clones; around 81% occur once, and the top ten carry 4.5% to 6.5%. A remark on this clone: Its specificity is unknown.

This chain connects TRBV10-2 to TRBJ2-5, with D tentatively TRBD1 (6 bases). The sequenced sample consisted of PBMCs. This clonotype was sampled from a man in his forties in good health and CMV-seropositive. CDR3: CASTPRQEGGETQYF. The CDR3 nucleotides are TGCGCCAGCACCCCCCGACAGGAAGGGGGAGAGACCCAGTACTTC.